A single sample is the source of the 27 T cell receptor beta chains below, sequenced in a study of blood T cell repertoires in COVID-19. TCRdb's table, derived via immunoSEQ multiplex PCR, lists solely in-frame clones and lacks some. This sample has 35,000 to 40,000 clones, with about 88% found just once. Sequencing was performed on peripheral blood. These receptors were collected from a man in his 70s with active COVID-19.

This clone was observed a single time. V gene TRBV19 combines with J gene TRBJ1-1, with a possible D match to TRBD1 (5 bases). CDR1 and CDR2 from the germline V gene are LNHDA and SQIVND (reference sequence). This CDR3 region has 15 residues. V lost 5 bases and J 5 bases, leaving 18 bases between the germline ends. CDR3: CASSLGGGVRTEAFF. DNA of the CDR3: TGTGCCAGTAGTCTCGGCGGGGGGGTGAGGACTGAAGCTTTCTTT.

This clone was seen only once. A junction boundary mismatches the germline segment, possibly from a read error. CDR3 bases: TGTGCCAGCAGCCATGGACAGGGGGCACAGGGCCTGGGGGCGAACTTC. Encoded protein: CASSHGQGAQGLGANF. This chain joins TRBV11-2 and TRBJ2-7, with TRBD1 matching 11 bases. The CDR3 runs 16 residues. Germline CDR1 is SGHAT and CDR2 is FQNNGV.

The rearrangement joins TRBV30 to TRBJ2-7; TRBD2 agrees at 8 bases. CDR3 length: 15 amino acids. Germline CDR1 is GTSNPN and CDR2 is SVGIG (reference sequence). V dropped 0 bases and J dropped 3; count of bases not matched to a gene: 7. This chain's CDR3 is CAWSVGVSGDYEQYF. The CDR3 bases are TGTGCCTGGAGTGTAGGAGTTAGCGGGGACTACGAGCAGTACTTC.

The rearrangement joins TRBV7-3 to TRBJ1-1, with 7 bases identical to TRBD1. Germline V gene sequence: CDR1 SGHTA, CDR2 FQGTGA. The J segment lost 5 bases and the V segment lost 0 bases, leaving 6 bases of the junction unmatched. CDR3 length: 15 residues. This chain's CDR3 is CASSLTSAGGTEAFF. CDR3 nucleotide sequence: TGTGCCAGCAGCTTAACGTCGGCAGGGGGAACTGAAGCTTTCTTT.

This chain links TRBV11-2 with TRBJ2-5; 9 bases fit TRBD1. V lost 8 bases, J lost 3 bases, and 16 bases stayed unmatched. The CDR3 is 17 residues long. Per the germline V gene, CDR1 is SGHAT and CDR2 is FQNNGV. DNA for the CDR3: TGTGCCAGCCGCTGGGGACGGGGACAGGGACCGAAAGAGACCCAGTACTTC. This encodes CASRWGRGQGPKETQYF.

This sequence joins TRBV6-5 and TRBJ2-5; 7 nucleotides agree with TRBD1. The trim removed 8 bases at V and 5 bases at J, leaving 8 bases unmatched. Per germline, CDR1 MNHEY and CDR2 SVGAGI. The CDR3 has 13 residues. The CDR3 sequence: CASLTGVGETQYF. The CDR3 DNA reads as TGTGCCAGCCTAACAGGGGTGGGGGAGACCCAGTACTTC.

The CDR3 DNA is TGTGCCAGCAGCCCAGAGGTCAGTAACTCTGGGGCCAACGTCCTGACTTTC. The encoded protein is CASSPEVSNSGANVLTF. The chain employs TRBV13 and TRBJ2-6, with D hard to call. Trimming cost V 5 bases and J 0 bases, with 14 bases left between them. CDR3 size: 17 residues. The germline V gene has CDR1 PRHDT and CDR2 FYEKMQ (reference sequence).

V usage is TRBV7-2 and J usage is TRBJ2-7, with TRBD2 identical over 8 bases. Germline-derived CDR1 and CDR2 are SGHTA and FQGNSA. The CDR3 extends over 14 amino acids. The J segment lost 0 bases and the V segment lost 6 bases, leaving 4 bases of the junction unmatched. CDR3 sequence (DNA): TGTGCCAGCAGGCCAGCGGGAGCCTCCTACGAGCAGTACTTC. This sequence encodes CASRPAGASYEQYF.

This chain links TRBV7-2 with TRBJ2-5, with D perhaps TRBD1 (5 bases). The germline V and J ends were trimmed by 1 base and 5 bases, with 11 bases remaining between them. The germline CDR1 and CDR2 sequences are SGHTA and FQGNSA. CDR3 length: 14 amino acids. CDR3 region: CASSLDRPRETQYF. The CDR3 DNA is TGTGCCAGCAGCTTAGACAGGCCTCGGGAGACCCAGTACTTC.

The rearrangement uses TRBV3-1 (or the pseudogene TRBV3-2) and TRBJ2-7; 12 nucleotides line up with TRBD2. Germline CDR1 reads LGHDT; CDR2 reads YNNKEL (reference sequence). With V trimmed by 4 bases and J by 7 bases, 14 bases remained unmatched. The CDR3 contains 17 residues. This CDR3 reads CASSPNLLAGGLEEQYF. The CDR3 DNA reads TGTGCCAGCAGCCCCAACTTACTAGCGGGGGGACTGGAGGAGCAGTACTTC.

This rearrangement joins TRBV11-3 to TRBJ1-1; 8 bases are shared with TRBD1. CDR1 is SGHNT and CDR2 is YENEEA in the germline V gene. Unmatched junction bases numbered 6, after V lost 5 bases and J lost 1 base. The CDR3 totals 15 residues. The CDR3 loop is CASSPGQGKNTEAFF. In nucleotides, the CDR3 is TGTGCCAGCAGCCCCGGACAGGGAAAGAACACTGAAGCTTTCTTT.

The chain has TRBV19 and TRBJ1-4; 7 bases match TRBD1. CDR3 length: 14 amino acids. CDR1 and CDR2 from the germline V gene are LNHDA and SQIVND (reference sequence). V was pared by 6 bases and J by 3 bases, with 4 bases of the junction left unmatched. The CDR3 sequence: CASSRQGSNEKLFF. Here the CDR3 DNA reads TGTGCCAGTAGCCGACAGGGATCTAATGAAAAACTGTTTTTT.

The DNA of the CDR3 is TGTGCCAGTAGTCCTCTAGCGGACCACACCGGGGAGCTGTTTTTT. The encoded protein is CASSPLADHTGELFF. The chain uses TRBV19 and TRBJ2-2; the match to TRBD2 covers 7 bases. Per the germline V gene, CDR1 is LNHDA and CDR2 is SQIVND (reference sequence). The CDR3 runs to 15 residues. After removal of 5 bases from V and 3 bases from J, the junction contained 6 bases not matched to a gene.

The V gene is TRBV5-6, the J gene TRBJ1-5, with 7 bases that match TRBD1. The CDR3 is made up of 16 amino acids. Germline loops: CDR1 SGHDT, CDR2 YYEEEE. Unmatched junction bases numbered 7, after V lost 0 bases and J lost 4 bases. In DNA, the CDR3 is TGTGCCAGCAGCTTGGCTGGCCAGGGGGTAAATCAGCCCCAGCATTTT. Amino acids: CASSLAGQGVNQPQHF.

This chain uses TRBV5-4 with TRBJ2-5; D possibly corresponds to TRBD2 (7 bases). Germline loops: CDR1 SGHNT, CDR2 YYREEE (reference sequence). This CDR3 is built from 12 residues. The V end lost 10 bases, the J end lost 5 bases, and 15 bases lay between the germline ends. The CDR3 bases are TGTGCCGTCGGGGGGCGCCGGGAGACCCAGTACTTC. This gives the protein CAVGGRRETQYF.

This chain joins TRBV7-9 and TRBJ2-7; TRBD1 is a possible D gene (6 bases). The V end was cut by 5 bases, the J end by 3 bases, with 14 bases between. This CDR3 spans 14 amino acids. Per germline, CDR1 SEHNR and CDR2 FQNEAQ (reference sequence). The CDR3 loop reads CASSRRQGNYEQYF. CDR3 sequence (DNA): TGTGCCAGCAGCCGGAGGCAGGGGAACTACGAGCAGTACTTC. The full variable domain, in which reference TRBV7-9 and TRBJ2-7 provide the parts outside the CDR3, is DTGVSQNPRHKITKRGQNVTFRCDPISEHNRLYWYRQTLGQGPEFLTYFQNEAQLEKSRLLSDRFSAERPKGSFSTLEIQRTEQGDSAMYLCASSRRQGNYEQYFGPGTRLTVT.

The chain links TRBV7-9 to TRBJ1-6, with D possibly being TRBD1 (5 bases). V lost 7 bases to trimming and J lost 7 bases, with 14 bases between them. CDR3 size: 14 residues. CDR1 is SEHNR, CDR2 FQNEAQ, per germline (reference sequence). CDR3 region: CASTDVRGNSPLHF. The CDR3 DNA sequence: TGTGCCAGCACCGACGTACGGGGGAATTCACCCCTCCACTTT.

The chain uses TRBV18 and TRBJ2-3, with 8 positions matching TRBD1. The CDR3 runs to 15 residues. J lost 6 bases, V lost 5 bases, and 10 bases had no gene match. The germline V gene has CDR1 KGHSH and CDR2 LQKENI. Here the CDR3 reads CASSSLTGVSDTQYF. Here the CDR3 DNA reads TGTGCCAGCTCATCCCTGACAGGGGTGAGTGATACGCAGTATTTT.

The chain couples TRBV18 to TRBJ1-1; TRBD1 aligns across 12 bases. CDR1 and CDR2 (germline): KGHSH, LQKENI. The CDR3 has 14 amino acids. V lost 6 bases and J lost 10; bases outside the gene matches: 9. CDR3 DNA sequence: TGTGCCAGCTCGACAGGGACAGGGGGCTTTGGAGCTTTCTTT. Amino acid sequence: CASSTGTGGFGAFF.

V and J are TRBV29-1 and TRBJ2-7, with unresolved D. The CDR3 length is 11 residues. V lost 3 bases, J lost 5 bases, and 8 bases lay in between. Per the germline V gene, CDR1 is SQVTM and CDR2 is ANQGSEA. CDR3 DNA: TGCAGCGTTGAGTCGGTGAACGAGCAGTACTTC. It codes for CSVESVNEQYF.

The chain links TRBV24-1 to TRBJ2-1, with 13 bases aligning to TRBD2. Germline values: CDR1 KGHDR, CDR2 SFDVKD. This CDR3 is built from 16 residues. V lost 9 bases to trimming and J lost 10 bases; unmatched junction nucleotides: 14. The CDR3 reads CATGGGGLAGVREQFF. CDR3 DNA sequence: TGTGCCACCGGGGGGGGCGGACTAGCGGGAGTGAGGGAGCAGTTCTTC.

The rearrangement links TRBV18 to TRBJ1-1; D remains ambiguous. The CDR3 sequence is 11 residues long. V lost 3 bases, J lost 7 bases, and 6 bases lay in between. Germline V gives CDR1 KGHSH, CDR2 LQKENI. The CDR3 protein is CASSPSLEAFF. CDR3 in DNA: TGTGCCAGCTCACCGTCCCTTGAAGCTTTCTTT.

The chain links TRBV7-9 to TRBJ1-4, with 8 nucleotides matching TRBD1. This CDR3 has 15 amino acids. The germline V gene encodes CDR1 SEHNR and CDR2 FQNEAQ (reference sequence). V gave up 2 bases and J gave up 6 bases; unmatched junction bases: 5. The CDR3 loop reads CASSLKQGDHEKLFF. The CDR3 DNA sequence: TGTGCCAGCAGCTTAAAACAGGGGGACCATGAAAAACTGTTTTTT.

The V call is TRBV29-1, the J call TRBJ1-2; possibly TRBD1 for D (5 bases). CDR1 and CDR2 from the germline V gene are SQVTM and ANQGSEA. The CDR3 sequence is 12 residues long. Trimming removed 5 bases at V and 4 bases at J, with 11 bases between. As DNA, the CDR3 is TGCAGCGTTAACCTAGGGGCCTATGGCTACACCTTC. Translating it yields CSVNLGAYGYTF.

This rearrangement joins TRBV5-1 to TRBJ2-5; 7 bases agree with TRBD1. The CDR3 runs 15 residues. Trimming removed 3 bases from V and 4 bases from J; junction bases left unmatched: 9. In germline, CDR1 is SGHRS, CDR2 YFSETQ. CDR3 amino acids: CASSSIDRAGETQYF. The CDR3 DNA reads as TGCGCCAGCAGCTCCATAGACAGGGCCGGAGAGACCCAGTACTTC.

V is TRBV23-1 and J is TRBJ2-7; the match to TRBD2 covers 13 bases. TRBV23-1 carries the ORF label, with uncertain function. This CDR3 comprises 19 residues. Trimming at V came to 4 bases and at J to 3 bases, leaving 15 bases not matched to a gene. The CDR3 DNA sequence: TGCGCCAGCAGTCTTCCCCTCAACACTAGCGGGGGGGACCTCTACGAGCAGTACTTC. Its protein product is CASSLPLNTSGGDLYEQYF.

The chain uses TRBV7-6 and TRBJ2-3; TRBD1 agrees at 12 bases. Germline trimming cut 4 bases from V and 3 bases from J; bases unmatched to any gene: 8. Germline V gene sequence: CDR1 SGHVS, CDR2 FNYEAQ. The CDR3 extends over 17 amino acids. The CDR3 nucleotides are TGTGCCAGCAGCTCCCCCCCGGGACAGGGGGCGACAGATACGCAGTATTTT. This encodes CASSSPPGQGATDTQYF.